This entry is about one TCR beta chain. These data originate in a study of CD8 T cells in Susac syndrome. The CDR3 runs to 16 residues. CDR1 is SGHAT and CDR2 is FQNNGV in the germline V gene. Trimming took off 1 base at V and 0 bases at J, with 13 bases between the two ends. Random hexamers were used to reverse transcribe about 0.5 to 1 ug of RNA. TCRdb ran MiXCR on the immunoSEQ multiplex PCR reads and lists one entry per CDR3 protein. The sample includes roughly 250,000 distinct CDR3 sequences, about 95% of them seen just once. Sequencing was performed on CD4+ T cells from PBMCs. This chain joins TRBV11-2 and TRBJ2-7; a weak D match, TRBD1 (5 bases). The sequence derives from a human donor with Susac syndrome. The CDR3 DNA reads TGTGCCAGCAGCTTAGTGTCCAGGGCAAGCTCCTACGAGCAGTACTTC. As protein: CASSLVSRASSYEQYF.